This T cell receptor (beta chain) derives from a study of T cell repertoires in cytomegalovirus infection. Trimming shortened V by 1 base and J by 8 bases, and 15 bases separated the two germline ends. In germline, CDR1 is MNHNS, CDR2 SASEGT. CDR3 length equals 15 residues. Using its own MiXCR run on the reads, TCRdb lists one record per CDR3 protein. The sample gives fewer than 550,000 distinct CDR3 sequences, approximately 30% of which show up once; roughly an eighth is in the top ten. This clonotype was counted between two and nine times. The chain combines TRBV6-1 with TRBJ2-1; D is ambiguous. The sequenced material came from PBMCs. The receptor was derived from a human donor in good health (CMV status not recorded). Some clones in this sample may be carry-over from other donors' samples. The CDR3 protein is CASSEEWSFIYEQFF. The CDR3, as DNA: TGTGCCAGCAGTGAAGAGTGGTCATTTATCTATGAGCAGTTCTTC.